The clone carrying this TCR beta chain was seen ten or more times. Its antigen is currently unknown. The data derive from a study of CD8+ T cells in alopecia areata. Stated treatment: oral pan-JAK inhibitor, 5-10 mg twice daily. cDNA prepared by RNA extraction and subsequent reverse transcription served as the template for sequencing. Only in-frame clones appear in the TCRdb table, and some are missing; sequencing was by immunoSEQ multiplex PCR. The table shows approximately 210,000 clones, with less than 50% occurring only once. The CDR3 length is 15 residues. Germline CDR1 SGHRS, CDR2 YFSETQ. Trimming cost V 0 bases and J 7 bases, with 14 bases left between them. General study findings and limits: For patients receiving tofacitinib, scalp clonality and expanded CD8+ clones among the top 100 significantly decreased. Scalp and blood retained many expanded lesional clones during tofacitinib.

This chain connects TRBV5-1 to TRBJ2-1; D is ambiguous. The sequence was obtained from a human donor with alopecia areata. The input for sequencing was CD4+ T cells sorted from blood, taken at approximately week 37, from a patient treated with tofacitinib. CDR3 nucleotide sequence: TGCGCCAGCAGCTTGGAGGCGGTTGAATCAAATGAGCAGTTCTTC. Its protein product is CASSLEAVESNEQFF.